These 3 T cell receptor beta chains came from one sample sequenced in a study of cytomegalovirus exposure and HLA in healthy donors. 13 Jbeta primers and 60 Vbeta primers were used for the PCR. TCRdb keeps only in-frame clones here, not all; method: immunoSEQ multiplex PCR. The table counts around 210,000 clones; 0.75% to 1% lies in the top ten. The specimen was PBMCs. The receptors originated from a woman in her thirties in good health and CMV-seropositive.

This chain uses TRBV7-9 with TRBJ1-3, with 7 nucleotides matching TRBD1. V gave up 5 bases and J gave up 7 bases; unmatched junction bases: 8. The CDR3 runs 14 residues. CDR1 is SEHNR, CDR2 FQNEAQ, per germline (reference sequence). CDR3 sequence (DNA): TGTGCCAGCAGCGGACAGGACCTGTGGAACACCATATATTTT. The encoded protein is CASSGQDLWNTIYF.

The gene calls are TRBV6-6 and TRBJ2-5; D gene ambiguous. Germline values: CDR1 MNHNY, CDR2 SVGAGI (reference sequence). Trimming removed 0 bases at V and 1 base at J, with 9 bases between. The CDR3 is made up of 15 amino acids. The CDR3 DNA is TGTGCCAGCAGTTACTCCCAGAACCCCCAAGAGACCCAGTACTTC. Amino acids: CASSYSQNPQETQYF.

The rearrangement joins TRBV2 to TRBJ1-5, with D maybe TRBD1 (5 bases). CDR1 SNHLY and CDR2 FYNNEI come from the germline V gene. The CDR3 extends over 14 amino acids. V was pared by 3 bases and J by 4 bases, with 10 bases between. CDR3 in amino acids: CASSEGGGNQPQHF. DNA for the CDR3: TGTGCCAGCAGTGAGGGCGGGGGAAATCAGCCCCAGCATTTT.